This T cell receptor beta chain comes out of a study of T cell changes during pregnancy in multiple sclerosis. The assay was immunoSEQ multiplex PCR, and TCRdb's table has in-frame clones only and misses some. Here the sample spans 75,000 to 90,000 clones, 85% to 95% being singletons. The sample in question was CD4+ T cells from peripheral blood mononuclear cells, obtained before pregnancy. This TCR derives from a female donor with multiple sclerosis, enrolled in a pregnancy study.

This chain's CDR3 is CASSVREGWGLPNTEAFF. For the CDR3, the DNA is TGTGCCAGCAGCGTGAGGGAAGGATGGGGACTTCCGAACACTGAAGCTTTCTTT. The V gene is TRBV9, the J gene TRBJ1-1, with a weak D call TRBD1 (5 bases). Germline V gene lookup returns CDR1 SGDLS and CDR2 YYNGEE. Trimming pared 2 bases from V and 1 base from J, leaving 21 bases between. The CDR3 covers 18 residues. The whole variable domain, filled in from reference TRBV9 and TRBJ1-1, reads DSGVTQTPKHLITATGQRVTLRCSPRSGDLSVYWYQQSLDQGLQFLIQYYNGEERAKGNILERFSAQQFPDLHSELNLSSLELGDSALYFCASSVREGWGLPNTEAFFGQGTRLTVV.